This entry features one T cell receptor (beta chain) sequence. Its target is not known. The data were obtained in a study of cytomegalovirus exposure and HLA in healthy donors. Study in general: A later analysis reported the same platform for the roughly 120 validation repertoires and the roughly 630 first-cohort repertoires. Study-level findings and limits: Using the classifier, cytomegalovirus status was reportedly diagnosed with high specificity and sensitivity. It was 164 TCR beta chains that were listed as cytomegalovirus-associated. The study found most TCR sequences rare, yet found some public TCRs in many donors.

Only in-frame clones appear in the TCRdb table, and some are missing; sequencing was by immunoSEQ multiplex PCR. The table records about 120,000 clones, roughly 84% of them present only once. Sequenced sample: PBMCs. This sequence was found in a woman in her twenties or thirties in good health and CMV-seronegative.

The CDR3 loop is CASGTFDGEETQYF. CDR3 in DNA: TGTGCCAGCGGAACCTTTGACGGAGAAGAGACCCAGTACTTC. This rearrangement joins TRBV6-5 to TRBJ2-5; D not resolved. V was trimmed by 8 bases and J by 3 bases, leaving 16 bases between them. CDR3 length: 14 residues. Germline V gives CDR1 MNHEY, CDR2 SVGAGI.